The present TCR beta chain was sequenced within a study of blood T cell repertoires in COVID-19. For the study at large: Researchers got acute and convalescent COVID-19 samples from the United States, Italy and Spain. The analysed material was cDNA or gDNA that came from T cells, B-cell-depleted T cells, or PBMCs.

Seattle enrolled patients during active infection and tracked them longitudinally. V shed 4 bases, J shed 8 bases, and the junction held 11 bases outside the gene matches. Germline V CDR1 and CDR2: LGHDT, YNNKEL (reference sequence). The CDR3 has 16 amino acids. How the authors handled the data: From reference gene primer amplification, estimates of nucleated cell counts were derived. Measured with immunoSEQ multiplex PCR; TCRdb has only the in-frame clones, and not every one. That table supplies the V and J calls and clone size; D and trimming were determined from the DNA. Of about 50,000 clones listed, about 88% are singletons.

The source is a woman aged 55-75 years with COVID-19, enrolled during active disease. The chain uses TRBV3-1 (or the pseudogene TRBV3-2) and TRBJ1-6; TRBD1 matches at 7 bases. The sample was peripheral blood. This CDR3 is CASSPSWYTGDSPLHF. Here the CDR3 DNA reads TGTGCCAGCAGCCCCTCTTGGTATACAGGGGATTCACCCCTCCACTTT.